This TCR beta chain was identified during a study of cytomegalovirus exposure and HLA in healthy donors. CDR1 and CDR2 (germline): GTSNPN, SVGIG (reference sequence). The CDR3 is made up of 10 amino acids. V dropped 8 bases and J dropped 8; count of bases not matched to a gene: 5. This clone showed up just a few times. Both 60 Vbeta primers and 13 Jbeta primers went into the PCR. Profiled with immunoSEQ multiplex PCR; TCRdb holds only in-frame clones, not every one. The sample has 100,000 to 150,000 clones, approximately 84% seen once; the top ten hold approximately 2.8%. Among the donors, all were healthy bone marrow donors.

This TCR derives from a boy aged 2 to 9 in good health and CMV-seronegative. Sequencing was done on a sample of PBMCs. The chain carries TRBV30 and TRBJ1-2; 7 bases are a match to TRBD1. CDR3 nucleotides: TGTGCCGGGGGACAGTCCGGCTACACCTTC. It translates to CAGGQSGYTF. The variable domain in full, with the rest retrieved from reference TRBV30 and TRBJ1-2, is SQTIHQWPATLVQPVGSPLSLECTVEGTSNPNLYWYRQAAGRGLQLLFYSVGIGQISSEVPQNLSASRPQDRQFILSSKKLLLSDSGFYLCAGGQSGYTFGSGTRLTVV.